The clone carrying this T cell receptor beta chain was counted a few times. As yet, its antigen is unknown. The data are from a study of T cell responses to AZD1222 COVID-19 vaccine. The study's findings and limits: Nearly half of unique spike-specific TCRs reportedly avoided B.1.351 and B.1.1.7 mutated regions. Possibly, clonal diversity was underestimated; donors were largely white British and included more females. It was only after the peak T cell response that any repertoires were sampled. Spike-specific TCR breadth and depth rose after two AZD1222 doses.

Sequenced by immunoSEQ multiplex PCR; TCRdb stores in-frame clones only, minus some. The sample contains about 15,000 clones, about 88% of which appear only once. Sequencing was performed on peripheral blood, taken 28 days after the second AZD1222 dose. The receptor's source is an adult who received the AZD1222 COVID-19 vaccine.

This CDR3 is CASSPGGNANYGYTF. CDR3 nucleotides: TGTGCCAGCTCACCAGGGGGCAACGCTAACTATGGCTACACCTTC. This rearrangement joins TRBV18 to TRBJ1-2; perhaps TRBD1 as D (6 bases). The ends were cut back, 2 bases at V and 0 bases at J, with 10 bases in the middle. Germline V gives CDR1 KGHSH, CDR2 LQKENI. This CDR3 has 15 amino acids.